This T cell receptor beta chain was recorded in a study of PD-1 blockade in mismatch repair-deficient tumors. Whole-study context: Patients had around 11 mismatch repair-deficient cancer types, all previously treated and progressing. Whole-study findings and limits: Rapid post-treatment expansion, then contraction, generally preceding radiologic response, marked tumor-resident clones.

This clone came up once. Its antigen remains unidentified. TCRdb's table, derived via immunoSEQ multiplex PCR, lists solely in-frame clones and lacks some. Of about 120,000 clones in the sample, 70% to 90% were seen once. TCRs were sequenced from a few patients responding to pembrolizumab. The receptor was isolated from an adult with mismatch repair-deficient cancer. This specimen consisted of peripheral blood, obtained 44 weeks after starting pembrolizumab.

DNA for the CDR3: TGTGCCAGCAGCTTAGGTGCAGATACGCAGTATTTT. Encoded protein: CASSLGADTQYF. The rearrangement links TRBV7-2 to TRBJ2-3; D is undetermined. This CDR3 spans 12 amino acids. The germline CDR1 and CDR2 sequences are SGHTA and FQGNSA. V lost 1 base and J 4 bases, leaving 3 bases between the germline ends.